This note documents a single T cell receptor beta chain sequence. The V end lost 3 bases, the J end lost 5 bases, and 13 bases lay between the germline ends. The germline V gene encodes CDR1 SGHTA and CDR2 FQGNSA. The CDR3 covers 15 residues. The data originate from a study of blood T cell repertoires in COVID-19. Whole-study context: The origin of the acute and convalescent COVID-19 samples was the United States, Italy and Spain. PBMCs, B-cell-depleted T cells, or T cells were the source of the cDNA or gDNA that made up the material.

Data came from immunoSEQ multiplex PCR; TCRdb stores just in-frame clones and leaves some out. The data hold fewer than 350,000 clones, with approximately 90% observed a single time. Enrollment of patients from Seattle took place during active infection, with longitudinal follow-up. Material for sequencing was peripheral blood. The receptor was derived from a woman aged 30 to 39 with COVID-19, enrolled during active disease. V and J are TRBV7-2 and TRBJ1-4; TRBD1 is a possible D gene (5 bases). CDR3 nucleotides: TGTGCCAGCAGCTTCGGAATAGGGGTCAATGAAAAACTGTTTTTT. Its translation: CASSFGIGVNEKLFF.